The present T cell receptor (beta chain) was sequenced within a study of cytomegalovirus exposure and HLA in healthy donors. Study results and limitations: Presence/absence analyses supposed approximately even sequencing depth among donors. It was reportedly the case that the classifier diagnosed cytomegalovirus status with high specificity and sensitivity.

As concerns this clone: Its antigen remains unidentified.

The germline gives CDR1 SGDLS, CDR2 YYNGEE. CDR3 length: 16 amino acids. V was trimmed by 0 bases and J by 4 bases, leaving 17 bases between them. This PCR relied on a set of 60 Vbeta primers and 13 Jbeta primers. Using immunoSEQ multiplex PCR, the repertoire was profiled, and TCRdb retains in-frame clones only, with some absent. The table lists 110,000 to 150,000 clones, around 80% of them singletons, with roughly 3.4% in the top ten. The clonotype was recovered from a man younger than 35 in good health and CMV-seropositive. The chain couples TRBV9 to TRBJ2-7, with D hard to call. Sequencing was performed on PBMCs. The CDR3 protein is CASSVGYTPPGYEQYF. Here the CDR3 DNA reads TGTGCCAGCAGCGTAGGGTACACCCCCCCCGGGTACGAGCAGTACTTC.